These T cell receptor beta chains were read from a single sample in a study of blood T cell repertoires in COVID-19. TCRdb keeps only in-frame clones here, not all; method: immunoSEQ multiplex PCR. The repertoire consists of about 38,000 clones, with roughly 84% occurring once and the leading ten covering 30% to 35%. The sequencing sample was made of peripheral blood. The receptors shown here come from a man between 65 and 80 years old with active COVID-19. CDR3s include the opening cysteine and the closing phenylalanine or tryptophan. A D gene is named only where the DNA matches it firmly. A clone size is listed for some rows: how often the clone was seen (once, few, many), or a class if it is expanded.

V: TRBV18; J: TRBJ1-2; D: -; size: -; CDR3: CARQGVNYGYTF; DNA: TGTGCCAGGCAGGGCGTGAACTATGGCTACACCTTC
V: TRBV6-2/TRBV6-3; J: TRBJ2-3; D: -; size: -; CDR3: CASSYSWTSADTQYF; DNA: TGTGCCAGCAGTTACTCGTGGACTTCCGCAGATACGCAGTATTTT
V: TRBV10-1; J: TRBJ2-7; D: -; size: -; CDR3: CASSEEDNSYEQYF; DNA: TGCGCCAGCAGTGAGGAGGACAACTCCTACGAGCAGTACTTC
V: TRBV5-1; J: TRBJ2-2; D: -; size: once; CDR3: CASRSGDRLNTGELFF; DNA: TGCGCCAGCAGATCCGGTGACAGACTGAACACCGGGGAGCTGTTTTTT
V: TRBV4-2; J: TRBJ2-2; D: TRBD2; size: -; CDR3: CASSQDGAGVTGELFF; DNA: TGTGCCAGCAGCCAAGATGGGGCGGGGGTTACCGGGGAGCTGTTTTTT
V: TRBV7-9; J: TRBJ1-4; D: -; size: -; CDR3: CASSQQGTNEKLFF; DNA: TGTGCCAGCAGCCAGCAGGGAACTAATGAAAAACTGTTTTTT
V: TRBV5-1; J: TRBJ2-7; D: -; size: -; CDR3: CASRRTPSVRDEQYF; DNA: TGCGCCAGCAGGCGGACTCCCTCCGTGAGGGACGAGCAGTACTTC
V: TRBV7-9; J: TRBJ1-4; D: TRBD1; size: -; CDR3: CASSLGTGTIPTNEKLFF; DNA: TGTGCCAGCAGCCTCGGGACAGGGACTATTCCAACTAATGAAAAACTGTTTTTT
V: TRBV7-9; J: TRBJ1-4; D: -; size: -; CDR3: CASSLAQAGTNEKLFF; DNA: TGTGCCAGCAGCTTAGCTCAGGCTGGCACTAATGAAAAACTGTTTTTT
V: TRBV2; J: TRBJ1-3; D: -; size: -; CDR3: CASEQGPSGNTIYF; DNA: TGTGCCAGCGAACAGGGCCCCTCTGGAAACACCATATATTTT
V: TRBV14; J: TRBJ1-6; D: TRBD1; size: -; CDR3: CASSHFPRPGQGEYNSPLHF; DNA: TGTGCCAGCAGCCATTTTCCTCGACCGGGACAGGGCGAATATAATTCACCCCTCCACTTT
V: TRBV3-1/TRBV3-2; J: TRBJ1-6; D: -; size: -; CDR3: CASSQSTRYNSPLHF; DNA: TGTGCCAGCAGCCAATCCACGCGTTATAATTCACCCCTCCACTTT
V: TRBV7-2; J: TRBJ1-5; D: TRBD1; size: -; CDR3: CASSAGQAPRNQPQHF; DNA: TGTGCCAGCAGCGCAGGACAGGCGCCTCGGAATCAGCCCCAGCATTTT
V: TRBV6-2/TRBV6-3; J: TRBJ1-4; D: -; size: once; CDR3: CASSRRQREKLFF; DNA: TGTGCCAGCAGCCGACGACAAAGAGAAAAACTGTTTTTT
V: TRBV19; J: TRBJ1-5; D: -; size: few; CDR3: CASTVDKYSNQPQHF; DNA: TGTGCCAGTACTGTCGACAAGTATAGCAATCAGCCCCAGCATTTT
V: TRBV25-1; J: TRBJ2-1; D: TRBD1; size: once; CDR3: CASSEWQGAGDEQFF; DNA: TGTGCCAGCAGTGAATGGCAGGGGGCTGGGGATGAGCAGTTCTTC
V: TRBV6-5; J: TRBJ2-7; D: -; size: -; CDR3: CATAGQLSYEQYF; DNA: TGTGCCACCGCGGGACAGCTTTCCTACGAGCAGTACTTC
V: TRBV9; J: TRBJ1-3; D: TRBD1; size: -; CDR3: CASSGRNRGESGNTIYF; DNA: TGTGCCAGCAGTGGAAGAAACAGGGGGGAGTCTGGAAACACCATATATTTT
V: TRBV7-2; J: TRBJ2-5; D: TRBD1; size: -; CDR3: CASSPGQGGETQYF; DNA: TGTGCCAGCAGCCCCGGACAGGGTGGGGAGACCCAGTACTTC
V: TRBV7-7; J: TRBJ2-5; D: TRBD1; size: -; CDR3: CASSPTGSGETQYF; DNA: TGTGCCAGCAGCCCGACAGGGTCAGGAGAGACCCAGTACTTC
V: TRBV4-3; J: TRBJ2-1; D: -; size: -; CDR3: CASSQESGADSEQFF; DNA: TGCGCCAGCAGCCAAGAATCTGGGGCCGACAGTGAGCAGTTCTTC
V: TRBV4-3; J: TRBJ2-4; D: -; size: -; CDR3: CASSHQHLAKNIQYF; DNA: TGCGCCAGCAGCCATCAACACCTAGCCAAAAACATTCAGTACTTC
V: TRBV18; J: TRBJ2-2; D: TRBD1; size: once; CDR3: CASSLGTGSTGELFF; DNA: TGTGCCAGCTCCCTCGGGACAGGGAGTACCGGGGAGCTGTTTTTT
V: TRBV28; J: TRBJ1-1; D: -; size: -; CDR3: CASSLVPGTEAFF; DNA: TGTGCCAGCAGTTTAGTTCCCGGGACTGAAGCTTTCTTT
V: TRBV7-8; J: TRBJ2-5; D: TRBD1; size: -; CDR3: CASSLAVTGGKTQYF; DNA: TGTGCCAGCAGCTTAGCAGTCACAGGGGGGAAGACCCAGTACTTC
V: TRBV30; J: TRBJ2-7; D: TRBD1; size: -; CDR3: CAWSVMQGAYEQYF; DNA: TGTGCCTGGAGTGTAATGCAGGGGGCCTACGAGCAGTACTTC
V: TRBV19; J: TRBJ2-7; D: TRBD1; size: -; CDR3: CASSIRGGQGRTGSSYEQYF; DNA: TGTGCCAGTAGTATAAGAGGGGGACAGGGTCGTACCGGGAGCTCCTACGAGCAGTACTTC
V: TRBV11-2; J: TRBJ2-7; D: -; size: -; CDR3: CASSLGGSRPYEQYF; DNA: TGTGCCAGCAGCTTAGGCGGGTCTCGCCCTTACGAGCAGTACTTC
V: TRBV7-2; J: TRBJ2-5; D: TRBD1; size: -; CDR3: CASSENRGLETQYF; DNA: TGTGCCAGCAGCGAGAACAGGGGCCTGGAGACCCAGTACTTC